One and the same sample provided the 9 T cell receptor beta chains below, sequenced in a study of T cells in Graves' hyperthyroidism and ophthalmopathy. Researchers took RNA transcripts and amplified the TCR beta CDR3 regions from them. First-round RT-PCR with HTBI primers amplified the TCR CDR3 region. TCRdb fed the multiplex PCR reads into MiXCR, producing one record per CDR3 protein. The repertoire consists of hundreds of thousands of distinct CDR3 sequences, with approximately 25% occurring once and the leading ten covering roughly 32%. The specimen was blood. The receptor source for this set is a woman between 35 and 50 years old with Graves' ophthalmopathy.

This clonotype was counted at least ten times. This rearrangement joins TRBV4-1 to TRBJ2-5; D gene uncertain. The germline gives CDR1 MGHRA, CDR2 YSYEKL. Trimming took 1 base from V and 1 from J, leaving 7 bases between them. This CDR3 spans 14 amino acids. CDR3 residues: CASSQVAIQETQYF. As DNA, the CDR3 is TGCGCCAGCAGCCAAGTTGCGATCCAAGAGACCCAGTACTTC.

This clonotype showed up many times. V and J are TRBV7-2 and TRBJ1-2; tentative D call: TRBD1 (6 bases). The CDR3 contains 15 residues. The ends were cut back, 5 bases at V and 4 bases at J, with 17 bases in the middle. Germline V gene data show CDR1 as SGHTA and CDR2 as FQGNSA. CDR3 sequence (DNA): TGTGCCAGCAGCCCATATAACAGGGAAGGCTATGGCTACACCTTC. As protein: CASSPYNREGYGYTF. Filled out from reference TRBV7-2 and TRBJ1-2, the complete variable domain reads GAGVSQSPSNKVTEKGKDVELRCDPISGHTALYWYRQSLGQGLEFLIYFQGNSAPDKSGLPSDRFSAERTGGSVSTLTIQRTQQEDSAVYLCASSPYNREGYGYTFGSGTRLTVV.

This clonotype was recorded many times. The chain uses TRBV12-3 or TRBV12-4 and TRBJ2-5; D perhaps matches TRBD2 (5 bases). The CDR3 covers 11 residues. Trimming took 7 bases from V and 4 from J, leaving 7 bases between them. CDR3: CASTGSETQYF. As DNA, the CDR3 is TGTGCCAGCACGGGGTCAGAGACCCAGTACTTC.

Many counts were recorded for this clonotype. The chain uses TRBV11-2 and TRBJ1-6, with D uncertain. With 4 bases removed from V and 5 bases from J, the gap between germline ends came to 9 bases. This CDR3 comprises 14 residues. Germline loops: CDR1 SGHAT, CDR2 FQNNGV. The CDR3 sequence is CASSSRTDNSPLHF. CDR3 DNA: TGTGCCAGCAGCTCGCGGACGGATAATTCACCCCTCCACTTT. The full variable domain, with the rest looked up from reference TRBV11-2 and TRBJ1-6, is EAGVAQSPRYKIIEKRQSVAFWCNPISGHATLYWYQQILGQGPKLLIQFQNNGVVDDSQLPKDRFSAERLKGVDSTLKIQPAKLEDSAVYLCASSSRTDNSPLHFGNGTRLTVT.

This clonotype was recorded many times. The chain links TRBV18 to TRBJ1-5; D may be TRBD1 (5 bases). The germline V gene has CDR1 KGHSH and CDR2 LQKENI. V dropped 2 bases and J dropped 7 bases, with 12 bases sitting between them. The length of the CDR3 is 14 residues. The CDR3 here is CASSPAGLGQPQHF. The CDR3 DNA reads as TGTGCCAGCTCACCAGCAGGGCTGGGGCAGCCCCAGCATTTT.

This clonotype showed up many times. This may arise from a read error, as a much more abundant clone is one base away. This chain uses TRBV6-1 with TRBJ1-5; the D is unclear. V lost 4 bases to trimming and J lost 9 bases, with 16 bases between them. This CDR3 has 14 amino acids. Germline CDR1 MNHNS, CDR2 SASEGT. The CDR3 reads CASSVAGRDRPQHF. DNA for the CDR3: TGTGCCAGCAGTGTGGCAGGAAGAGATCGGCCCCAGCATTTT.

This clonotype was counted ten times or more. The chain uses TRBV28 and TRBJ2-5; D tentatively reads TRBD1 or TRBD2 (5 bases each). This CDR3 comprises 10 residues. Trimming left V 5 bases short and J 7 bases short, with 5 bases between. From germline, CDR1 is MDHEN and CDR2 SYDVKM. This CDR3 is CASSGGTQYF. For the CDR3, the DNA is TGTGCCAGCAGTGGGGGGACCCAGTACTTC.

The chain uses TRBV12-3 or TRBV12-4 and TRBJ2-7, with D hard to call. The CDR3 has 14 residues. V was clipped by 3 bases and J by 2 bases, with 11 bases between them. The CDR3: CASSFKGPTYEQYF. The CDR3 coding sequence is TGTGCCAGCAGTTTCAAAGGGCCCACCTACGAGCAGTACTTC.

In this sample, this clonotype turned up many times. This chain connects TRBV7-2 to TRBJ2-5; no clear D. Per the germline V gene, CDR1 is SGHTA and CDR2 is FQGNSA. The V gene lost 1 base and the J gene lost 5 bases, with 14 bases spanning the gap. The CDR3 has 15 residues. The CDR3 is CASSLVASTRETQYF. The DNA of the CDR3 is TGTGCCAGCAGCTTAGTTGCCAGCACCAGGGAGACCCAGTACTTC.